The clone carrying this T cell receptor beta chain was observed a handful of times. Its antigen remains unknown. Trimming shortened V by 1 base and J by 0 bases, and 15 bases separated the two germline ends. Germline CDR1 LGHNA, CDR2 YNFKEQ. The CDR3 is made up of 17 amino acids. The sample belongs to a study of immune evolution from preneoplasia to lung adenocarcinoma. Study results and limitations: From normal lung to invasive adenocarcinoma, top clone frequencies appeared to decrease. Highest clonality occurred in KRAS-mutant, not EGFR-mutant or double wild-type, nodules.

Data came from immunoSEQ multiplex PCR; TCRdb stores just in-frame clones and leaves some out. In the table there are some 41,000 clones, roughly four fifths of which are singletons. The sample comprised FFPE invasive lung adenocarcinoma tissue. V gene TRBV4-2 combines with J gene TRBJ1-1; TRBD1 is a possible D gene (6 bases). The TCR sequence derives from a person in their sixties or seventies with lung adenocarcinoma. This CDR3 is CASSQVLGGALNTEAFF. In DNA, the CDR3 is TGTGCCAGCAGCCAAGTGCTGGGGGGGGCATTGAACACTGAAGCTTTCTTT.